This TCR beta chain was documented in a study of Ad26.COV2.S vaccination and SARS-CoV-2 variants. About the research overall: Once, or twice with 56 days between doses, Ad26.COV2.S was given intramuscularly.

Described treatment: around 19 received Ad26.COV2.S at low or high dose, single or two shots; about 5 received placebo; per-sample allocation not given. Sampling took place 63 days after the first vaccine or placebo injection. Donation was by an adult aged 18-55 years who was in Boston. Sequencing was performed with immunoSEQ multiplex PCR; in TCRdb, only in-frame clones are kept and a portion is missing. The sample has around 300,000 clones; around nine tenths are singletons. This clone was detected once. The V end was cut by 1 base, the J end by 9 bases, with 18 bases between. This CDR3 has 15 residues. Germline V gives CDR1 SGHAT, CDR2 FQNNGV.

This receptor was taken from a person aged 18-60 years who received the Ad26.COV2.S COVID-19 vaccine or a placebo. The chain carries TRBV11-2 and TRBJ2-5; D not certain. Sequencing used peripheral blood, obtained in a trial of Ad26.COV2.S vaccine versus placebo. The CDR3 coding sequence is TGTGCCAGCAGCTTAGTGACCCCTCCTCGGGCGCCCCAGTACTTC. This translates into CASSLVTPPRAPQYF.